The rows below give T cell receptor beta chains drawn from one sample of a study of identifying expanded T cells in peripheral blood. Data came from immunoSEQ multiplex PCR; TCRdb stores just in-frame clones and leaves some out. The data show 100,000 to 150,000 clones, around nine tenths seen once. Material: blood. Source of these receptors: a person aged 18 to 75 in good health. The CDR3 runs from the conserved cysteine through the conserved F or W. Fields, in order: D gene, J gene, clone size, V gene, CDR3 protein, CDR3 DNA. The D gene is left open where the match is weak. Expanded clones get a size class; other rows say once, few or many, or leave the size out.

NA,TRBJ2-7,NA,TRBV7-2,CASSPPVSREQYF,TGTGCCAGCAGCCCCCCGGTCTCTCGCGAGCAGTACTTC
NA,TRBJ1-1,NA,TRBV5-1,CASSWGVTAVNTEAFF,TGCGCCAGCAGCTGGGGTGTGACGGCTGTGAACACTGAAGCTTTCTTT
TRBD1,TRBJ1-1,NA,TRBV28,CASSPGQGRTEAFF,TGTGCCAGCAGTCCCGGACAGGGACGAACTGAAGCTTTCTTT
TRBD1,TRBJ2-2,NA,TRBV19,CASRTDRGDTGELFF,TGTGCCAGTAGGACGGACAGGGGGGACACCGGGGAGCTGTTTTTT
NA,TRBJ2-5,NA,TRBV27,CASSDGLETQYF,TGTGCCAGTAGTGACGGGTTGGAGACCCAGTACTTC
NA,TRBJ2-3,few,TRBV29-1,CSVRADNTDTQYF,TGCAGCGTTCGGGCCGATAACACAGATACGCAGTATTTT
NA,TRBJ1-5,NA,TRBV18,CASSPPMSGDSNQPQHF,TGTGCCAGCTCACCACCGATGTCAGGAGATAGCAATCAGCCCCAGCATTTT
NA,TRBJ1-2,NA,TRBV30,CAWSQPGVIYGYTF,TGTGCCTGGAGCCAACCGGGGGTTATATATGGCTACACCTTC
NA,TRBJ2-7,NA,TRBV21-1,CASSKSPNHEQYF,TGTGCCAGCAGCAAATCCCCAAACCACGAGCAGTACTTC
NA,TRBJ2-5,once,TRBV2,CASSSSDSYQETQYF,TGTGCCAGCAGCTCCTCCGACAGTTACCAAGAGACCCAGTACTTC
NA,TRBJ2-3,once,TRBV4-1,CASSQQTSTDTQYF,TGCGCCAGCAGCCAGCAAACCAGCACAGATACGCAGTATTTT
TRBD2,TRBJ2-7,NA,TRBV29-1,CSVESPGLAGGSYEQYF,TGCAGCGTTGAAAGTCCGGGACTAGCGGGAGGGTCCTACGAGCAGTACTTC
NA,TRBJ2-6,few,TRBV28,CASSLGGQLSGANVLTF,TGTGCCAGCAGTTTAGGTGGACAACTCTCTGGGGCCAACGTCCTGACTTTC
NA,TRBJ1-4,NA,TRBV2,CASRPWDNEKLFF,TGTGCCAGCAGGCCTTGGGACAATGAAAAACTGTTTTTT
TRBD1,TRBJ1-2,NA,TRBV19,CASSPQGADYGYTF,TGTGCCAGTAGTCCACAGGGGGCTGACTATGGCTACACCTTC
TRBD2,TRBJ2-2,NA,TRBV6-5,CASYSRTSGTGELFF,TGTGCCAGCTATTCCAGGACTAGCGGCACCGGGGAGCTGTTTTTT
NA,TRBJ2-6,NA,TRBV28,CASSFGRGSGANVLTF,TGTGCCAGCAGTTTTGGGCGCGGCTCTGGGGCCAACGTCCTGACTTTC
NA,TRBJ1-1,NA,TRBV7-9,CASIKIEGQEAFF,TGTGCCAGCATCAAAATCGAAGGACAGGAAGCTTTCTTT
NA,TRBJ2-7,once,TRBV7-9,CASSLGQVKYEQYF,TGTGCCAGCAGCTTAGGTCAGGTCAAGTACGAGCAGTACTTC
TRBD1,TRBJ1-2,NA,TRBV30,CAWNPSTGYYGYTF,TGTGCCTGGAACCCTTCGACAGGGTACTATGGCTACACCTTC
TRBD1,TRBJ1-6,NA,TRBV6-5,CASSLGQGNSPLHF,TGTGCCAGCAGTCTGGGACAGGGGAATTCACCCCTCCACTTT
TRBD1,TRBJ2-1,NA,TRBV10-1,CASSRDRIDEQFF,TGCGCCAGCAGCCGGGACAGGATAGATGAGCAGTTCTTC
NA,TRBJ1-4,NA,TRBV5-8,CASSIHRAGSEKLFF,TGTGCCAGCAGCATCCACAGGGCTGGGAGTGAAAAACTGTTTTTT
NA,TRBJ2-1,NA,TRBV5-1,CASSPMVGRGENEQFF,TGCGCCAGCAGCCCAATGGTTGGCAGGGGGGAAAATGAGCAGTTCTTC
NA,TRBJ2-3,NA,TRBV28,CASSFALSREHTDTQYF,TGTGCCAGCAGTTTCGCCCTAAGCCGGGAGCACACAGATACGCAGTATTTT
TRBD1,TRBJ1-4,NA,TRBV7-8,CASRGQGDEKLFF,TGTGCCAGCAGAGGACAGGGAGATGAAAAACTGTTTTTT
NA,TRBJ2-3,NA,TRBV5-1,CASSLSLAGTDTQYF,TGCGCCAGCAGCTTGTCCCTGGCTGGCACAGATACGCAGTATTTT
TRBD2,TRBJ2-5,NA,TRBV4-1,CASSQEGGLATETQYF,TGCGCCAGCAGCCAAGAGGGGGGACTAGCAACGGAGACCCAGTACTTC
NA,TRBJ2-7,NA,TRBV2,CASSEGLMVMDEQYF,TGTGCCAGCAGTGAAGGCCTGATGGTGATGGACGAGCAGTACTTC
NA,TRBJ2-5,NA,TRBV19,CASSKEQETQYF,TGTGCCAGTAGCAAGGAACAAGAGACCCAGTACTTC
TRBD1,TRBJ1-5,once,TRBV30,CAWSVRRTGPPYSNQPQHF,TGTGCCTGGAGTGTACGGAGGACAGGACCGCCTTATAGCAATCAGCCCCAGCATTTT
NA,TRBJ2-1,NA,TRBV18,CASSRVGEQFF,TGTGCCAGCTCACGGGTCGGTGAGCAGTTCTTC
TRBD1,TRBJ2-7,NA,TRBV2,CASSPSGGTYEQYF,TGTGCCAGCAGTCCTTCAGGGGGAACCTACGAGCAGTACTTC
TRBD1,TRBJ2-1,NA,TRBV2,CASSPGTGNYNEQFF,TGTGCCAGCAGTCCCGGGACAGGGAACTACAATGAGCAGTTCTTC
NA,TRBJ2-7,NA,TRBV21-1,CASSKGRDSAYEQYF,TGTGCCAGCAGCAAAGGCCGGGACAGTGCCTACGAGCAGTACTTC
TRBD1,TRBJ2-1,NA,TRBV28,CASTGTGSYNEQFF,TGTGCCAGCACCGGGACAGGGTCCTACAATGAGCAGTTCTTC
TRBD1,TRBJ2-2,NA,TRBV27,CASILTGGANTGELFF,TGTGCCAGCATTTTAACAGGGGGCGCAAACACCGGGGAGCTGTTTTTT
TRBD2,TRBJ2-7,NA,TRBV5-6,CASSPLAGEYEQYF,TGTGCCAGCAGCCCATTAGCGGGAGAATACGAGCAGTACTTC
NA,TRBJ2-6,few,TRBV9,CASSVVLGSGANVLTF,TGTGCCAGCAGCGTAGTATTGGGATCTGGGGCCAACGTCCTGACTTTC
NA,TRBJ1-3,few,TRBV9,CASSVESSGNTIYF,TGTGCCAGCAGCGTAGAGAGCTCTGGAAACACCATATATTTT